Sequencing of this TCR beta chain was carried out in a study of spatial heterogeneity in lung cancer. Background on the study: Available follow-up PBMC samples, collected a median of roughly two years post-resection, were sequenced. Study-wide results and caveats: Among blood samples, ubiquitous expanded tumor TCRs appeared more at resection than at follow-up.

As to time point: blood at routine non-recurrence follow-up after resection. CDR1 LNHNV and CDR2 YYDKDF come from the germline V gene (reference sequence). CDR3 size: 16 residues. V gave up 8 bases and J gave up 8 bases, with 25 bases separating them. Every TCR cDNA molecule carried a tag that served as a unique molecular identifier. Via MiXCR, TCRdb re-called the 5' RACE reads, giving one row per CDR3 protein. In the table there are about 10,000 distinct CDR3 sequences, approximately 22% of which are singletons. This clonotype was observed a handful of times. Antigen: not known. The receptor was isolated from a female donor with early-stage non-small cell lung cancer. The source material was PBMCs, sampled at follow-up. This chain joins TRBV15 and TRBJ2-1, with D perhaps being TRBD1 or TRBD2 (5 bases each). CDR3 nucleotides: TGTGCCACCCGAAGTCGAGGGAGCGACATCAGGGATGAGCAGTTCTTC. Translated, it gives CATRSRGSDIRDEQFF.